These 4 T cell receptor beta chains originate from one sample sequenced in a study of blood T cell repertoires in COVID-19 (dated by TCRdb to the early 2020s). The library was generated by the immunoSEQ multiplex PCR assay. TCRdb limited this immuneACCESS table to in-frame rearrangements with V and J called. A share of clones is missing; checked studies link under half to unresolved V genes, and the rest is unexplained. This sample comprises around 110,000 clones, about 80% of them detected only once. The ten largest make up roughly 7% of the sample. Sequenced: peripheral blood. Receptor source: a man in his 70s with active or convalescent COVID-19.

The V gene is TRBV4-1, the J gene TRBJ2-1; a possible D gene is TRBD2 (5 bases). There are 16 residues in the CDR3. Deletions cut 0 bases from V and 4 bases from J, with 13 bases between. Looked up from germline, CDR1 is MGHRA and CDR2 is YSYEKL. The CDR3 sequence is CASSQEPGRGYNEQFF. CDR3 DNA: TGCGCCAGCAGCCAAGAGCCCGGCCGGGGTTACAATGAGCAGTTCTTC.

This chain links TRBV5-1 with TRBJ2-5; 8 bases agree with TRBD2. This CDR3 has 15 amino acids. V gave up 3 bases and J gave up 2 bases; unmatched junction bases: 6. Germline V gene sequence: CDR1 SGHRS, CDR2 YFSETQ. The CDR3 region is CASSYGGDGQETQYF. In nucleotides, the CDR3 is TGCGCCAGCAGCTACGGGGGGGACGGACAAGAGACCCAGTACTTC.

The CDR3 loop is CASSPPRTSGSYNEQFF. CDR3 nucleotides: TGTGCCAGTAGTCCCCCAAGGACTAGCGGAAGCTACAATGAGCAGTTCTTC. The rearrangement uses TRBV19 and TRBJ2-1, with 10 bases aligning to TRBD2. The V gene's germline CDR1 is LNHDA and CDR2 SQIVND (reference sequence). The CDR3 runs 17 residues. J was trimmed by 3 bases and V by 5 bases; bases with no gene match: 10.

The V gene is TRBV11-3, the J gene TRBJ2-2; no definite D call. CDR1 and CDR2 (germline): SGHNT, YENEEA. The CDR3 is made up of 14 amino acids. With 0 bases removed from V and 7 bases from J, the gap between germline ends came to 9 bases. This chain's CDR3 is CASSLDGSGGELFF. The CDR3 nucleotides read TGTGCCAGCAGCTTAGACGGCTCAGGCGGGGAGCTGTTTTTT.